These 23 T cell receptor beta chains share one sample of origin, sequenced in a study of T cell changes during pregnancy in multiple sclerosis. TCRdb keeps only in-frame clones here, not all; method: immunoSEQ multiplex PCR. The data show around 26,000 clones, 85% to 90% seen once. Source: CD4+ T cells from peripheral blood mononuclear cells, taken in the first trimester of pregnancy. The receptor set was obtained from a female donor in good health, enrolled as a control in a pregnancy study.

This clone was detected only once. The chain is built from TRBV7-2 and TRBJ1-1; tentative D call: TRBD1 (6 bases). The CDR3 loop spans 14 amino acids. Germline V CDR1 and CDR2: SGHTA, FQGNSA. V was clipped by 1 base and J by 8 bases, with 14 bases between them. Here the CDR3 DNA reads TGTGCCAGCAGCTTAGTTGCGACAGGTGGGGAAGCTTTCTTT. It is translated as CASSLVATGGEAFF.

The chain recombines TRBV7-2 with TRBJ2-3, with 8 bases identical to TRBD2. The germline V gene encodes CDR1 SGHTA and CDR2 FQGNSA. V dropped 4 bases and J dropped 7; count of bases not matched to a gene: 10. CDR3 length: 15 residues. The CDR3 reads CASSSTSGSANTQYF. The DNA of the CDR3 is TGTGCCAGCAGCTCAACTAGCGGTTCAGCCAATACGCAGTATTTT.

The J gene is TRBJ1-2, the V gene TRBV7-8; no definite D call. The CDR3 totals 16 residues. The germline CDR1 and CDR2 sequences are SGHVS and FQNEAQ. V shed 1 base and J shed 4 bases, with 16 bases lying between them. The CDR3 is CASSLERAGLSYGYTF. Here the CDR3 DNA reads TGTGCCAGCAGCTTAGAGAGGGCCGGGCTTAGCTATGGCTACACCTTC.

This clone was seen only a few times. This chain joins TRBV6-5 and TRBJ1-2; TRBD1 is a possible D gene (6 bases). Trimming removed 3 bases from V and 8 bases from J, with 16 bases in between. The CDR3 loop spans 14 amino acids. Germline assignment: CDR1 MNHEY and CDR2 SVGAGI. The CDR3, as DNA: TGTGCCAGCAGTTATCGGAAACAGGGAAGGGGCTACACCTTC. Translating it yields CASSYRKQGRGYTF.

The chain recombines TRBV7-6 with TRBJ1-3; D remains ambiguous. The germline V and J ends were trimmed by 7 bases and 4 bases, with 8 bases remaining between them. CDR3 size: 12 residues. The V gene's germline CDR1 is SGHVS and CDR2 FNYEAQ. As DNA, the CDR3 is TGTGCCAGCACACCGGAGGGAAACACCATATATTTT. Its translation: CASTPEGNTIYF.

This sequence joins TRBV7-2 and TRBJ2-5, with 14 bases matching TRBD2. There are 15 residues in the CDR3. Germline V gene data show CDR1 as SGHTA and CDR2 as FQGNSA. J gave up 9 bases and V 3 bases, and 6 bases lay outside the gene matches. The CDR3 coding sequence is TGTGCCAGCAGCTTGGGACTAGCGGGAGTTTCCCCCCAGTACTTC. Translation gives CASSLGLAGVSPQYF.

The chain has TRBV11-3 and TRBJ2-1; D is unclear. Per the germline V gene, CDR1 is SGHNT and CDR2 is YENEEA. Trimming stripped 5 bases from V and 1 base from J, with 6 bases between. The CDR3 has 13 residues. The CDR3 DNA reads TGTGCCAGCAGCGGGCCTTCCTACAATGAGCAGTTCTTC. Residues: CASSGPSYNEQFF. Variable domain in full (rest from reference TRBV11-3 and TRBJ2-1): EAGVVQSPRYKIIEKKQPVAFWCNPISGHNTLYWYLQNLGQGPELLIRYENEEAVDDSQLPKDRFSAERLKGVDSTLKIQPAELGDSAVYLCASSGPSYNEQFFGPGTRLTVL.

V usage is TRBV5-1 and J usage is TRBJ1-1, with no clear D. This CDR3 has 14 residues. The germline V gene encodes CDR1 SGHRS and CDR2 YFSETQ. The ends were cut back, 0 bases at V and 0 bases at J, with 6 bases in the middle. The CDR3 sequence: CASSLGALNTEAFF. In DNA, the CDR3 is TGCGCCAGCAGCTTGGGGGCCTTGAACACTGAAGCTTTCTTT.

The J gene is TRBJ1-5, the V gene TRBV29-1; 7 positions agree with TRBD1. Germline assignment: CDR1 SQVTM and CDR2 ANQGSEA. This CDR3 spans 12 amino acids. After removal of 7 bases from V and 3 bases from J, the junction contained 3 bases not matched to a gene. The CDR3 DNA is TGCAGCGCGGGACAGCTCAATCAGCCCCAGCATTTT. Residues: CSAGQLNQPQHF.

The chain combines TRBV2 with TRBJ2-7; possibly TRBD2 for D (5 bases). CDR1 SNHLY and CDR2 FYNNEI come from the germline V gene. The CDR3 is made up of 14 amino acids. The V and J ends lost 3 bases and 0 bases respectively, with 9 bases between them. CDR3 nucleotide sequence: TGTGCCAGCAGTGATGGGAGAAACTCCTACGAGCAGTACTTC. Translated: CASSDGRNSYEQYF.

The chain is built from TRBV2 and TRBJ1-2; 7 bases agree with TRBD1. CDR3 length: 13 amino acids. Germline values: CDR1 SNHLY, CDR2 FYNNEI. V dropped 6 bases and J dropped 3; count of bases not matched to a gene: 4. The chain's CDR3 is CASSHGTDYGYTF. Here the CDR3 DNA reads TGTGCCAGCAGCCATGGGACAGACTATGGCTACACCTTC.

The genes are TRBV28 and TRBJ2-4, with D perhaps TRBD1 (6 bases). With 5 bases removed from V and 6 bases from J, the gap between germline ends came to 23 bases. The CDR3 length is 17 residues. CDR1 and CDR2 from the germline V gene are MDHEN and SYDVKM. The CDR3 nucleotides read TGTGCCAGCAGTCCCGTACCCCCTAGACAGGCGAGAAACATTCAGTACTTC. Translating gives CASSPVPPRQARNIQYF.

This clone has just one count. The gene calls are TRBV19 and TRBJ2-4, with a weak D call TRBD1 (5 bases). The CDR3 is made up of 14 amino acids. Germline assignment: CDR1 LNHDA and CDR2 SQIVND (reference sequence). DNA for the CDR3: TGTGCAACCGCTAGTCAAGGGGTCGGTGACATTCAGTACTTC. Residues: CATASQGVGDIQYF.

The gene calls are TRBV6-5 and TRBJ1-5, with D unclear. Germline V gene data show CDR1 as MNHEY and CDR2 as SVGAGI. The V end was cut by 4 bases, the J end by 9 bases, with 13 bases between. The CDR3 loop spans 13 amino acids. The CDR3 DNA sequence: TGTGCCAGCAGTTCCCTCCCGAGTTCGCCCCAGCATTTT. This encodes CASSSLPSSPQHF.

The rearrangement uses TRBV7-2 and TRBJ2-3; D is perhaps TRBD1 (5 bases). V lost 2 bases and J 8 bases, leaving 5 bases between the germline ends. The CDR3 has 11 residues. CDR1 is SGHTA and CDR2 is FQGNSA in the germline V gene. In nucleotides, the CDR3 is TGTGCCAGCAGCTTACAGGGTACGCAGTATTTT. Its protein is CASSLQGTQYF.

The J gene is TRBJ2-7, the V gene TRBV19, with D possibly matching TRBD1 (6 bases). The CDR3 is 14 amino acids. CDR1 LNHDA and CDR2 SQIVND come from the germline V gene (reference sequence). With 3 bases removed from V and 4 bases from J, the gap between germline ends came to 13 bases. For the CDR3, the DNA is TGTGCCAGTAGTATGGGACACCCATCTTACGAGCAGTACTTC. Encoded protein: CASSMGHPSYEQYF.

V gene TRBV13 combines with J gene TRBJ1-3, with D hard to call. This CDR3 has 18 amino acids. V shed 5 bases and J shed 3 bases, with 23 bases lying between them. CDR1 and CDR2 (germline): PRHDT, FYEKMQ (reference sequence). The CDR3 nucleotides read TGTGCCAGCAGCCCTACCCATGACGGGGTAGGCAGTGGAAACACCATATATTTT. Translation: CASSPTHDGVGSGNTIYF.

This rearrangement joins TRBV28 to TRBJ2-1; 9 bases line up with TRBD2. There are 16 residues in the CDR3. The V gene's germline CDR1 is MDHEN and CDR2 SYDVKM. Losses at the gene ends were 3 bases for V and 6 bases for J; bases not matched to a gene: 9. CDR3 sequence (DNA): TGTGCCAGCAGTTTCCCTCTTGGCGGGAGGGGCAATGAGCAGTTCTTC. Translating gives CASSFPLGGRGNEQFF.

The chain joins TRBV19 to TRBJ1-5; D possibly corresponds to TRBD1 (6 bases). The CDR3 has 12 residues. Germline lookup yields CDR1 LNHDA and CDR2 SQIVND (reference sequence). V gave up 6 bases and J gave up 11 bases, with 14 bases separating them. The CDR3 region is CASSLDRRSQHF. The CDR3 nucleotides are TGTGCCAGTAGCCTAGACAGGCGGTCCCAGCATTTT.

The V and J genes are TRBV5-5 and TRBJ1-5; D remains ambiguous. V was trimmed by 4 bases and J by 4 bases, leaving 12 bases between them. CDR3 size: 14 residues. Germline loops: CDR1 SGHKS, CDR2 YYEKEE (reference sequence). The CDR3, as DNA: TGTGCCAGCAGCAGGAATCGGGGAAATCAGCCCCAGCATTTT. Protein product: CASSRNRGNQPQHF.

J is TRBJ1-3 and V is TRBV30; a possible D gene is TRBD1 (6 bases). The CDR3 is made up of 14 amino acids. Between the trimmed V and J ends, which lost 8 bases and 4 bases, there was a span of 18 bases. Germline V gene data show CDR1 as GTSNPN and CDR2 as SVGIG (reference sequence). CDR3 loop: CARQQGGLGNTIYF. CDR3 DNA sequence: TGTGCCCGTCAACAGGGTGGGCTAGGAAACACCATATATTTT.

The chain is built from TRBV4-2 and TRBJ1-5, with TRBD1 matching over 8 bases. CDR3 length: 15 residues. The V gene end was trimmed by 2 bases and the J gene end by 4 bases; junction bases not matched to a gene: 4. Per germline, CDR1 LGHNA and CDR2 YNFKEQ. The CDR3, as DNA: TGTGCCAGCAGCCAACAACAGGGGGGAAATCAGCCCCAGCATTTT. The encoded protein is CASSQQQGGNQPQHF.

The V call is TRBV7-8, the J call TRBJ1-5; D not resolved. Trimming cost V 1 base and J 5 bases, with 9 bases left between them. The length of the CDR3 is 14 residues. The V gene's germline CDR1 is SGHVS and CDR2 FQNEAQ. The chain's CDR3 is CASSLGLADQPQHF. For the CDR3, the DNA is TGTGCCAGCAGCTTAGGTTTGGCTGATCAGCCCCAGCATTTT.